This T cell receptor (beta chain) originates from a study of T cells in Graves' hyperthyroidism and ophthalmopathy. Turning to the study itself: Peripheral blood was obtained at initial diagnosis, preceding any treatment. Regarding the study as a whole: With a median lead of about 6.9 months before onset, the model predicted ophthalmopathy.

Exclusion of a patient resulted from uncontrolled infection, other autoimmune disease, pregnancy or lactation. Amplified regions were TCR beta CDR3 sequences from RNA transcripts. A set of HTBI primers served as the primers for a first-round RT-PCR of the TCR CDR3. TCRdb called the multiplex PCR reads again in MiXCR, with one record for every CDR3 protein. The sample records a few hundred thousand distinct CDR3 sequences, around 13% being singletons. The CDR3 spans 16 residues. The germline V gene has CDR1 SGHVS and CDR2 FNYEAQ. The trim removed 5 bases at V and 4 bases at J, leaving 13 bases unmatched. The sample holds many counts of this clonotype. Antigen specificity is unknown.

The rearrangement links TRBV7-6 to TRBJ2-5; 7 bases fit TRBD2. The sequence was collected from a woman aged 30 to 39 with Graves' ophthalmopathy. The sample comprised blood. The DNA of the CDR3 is TGTGCCAGCAGCACCTGGGGAGGGATCAAATCAGAGACCCAGTACTTC. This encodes CASSTWGGIKSETQYF.